Each of the 18 T cell receptor beta chains below was sequenced from the same sample in a study of T cells expressing NK-cell markers. Using the 5' RACE reads, TCRdb records one entry per CDR3 protein without DNA. The listing records 250,000 or so distinct CDR3 sequences. The material sequenced was blood T cells: a sorted CD56 or NKG2C T cell subset, CD4+ or CD8+ T cells, or bulk PBMC T cells (not recorded which). These receptors all stem from a woman aged 18 to 69 in good health.

The V call is TRBV7-9, the J call TRBJ1-5; no DNA is available, so the TRBD1 call from TCRdb remains unchecked. This CDR3 has 16 amino acids. Germline CDR1 and CDR2: SEHNR and FQNEAQ (reference sequence). The CDR3 sequence: CASSPMTGLSNQPQHF.

The chain joins TRBV5-1 to TRBJ2-3; TCRdb's assignment of TRBD2 cannot be checked, as there is no DNA. CDR1 and CDR2 (germline): SGHRS, YFSETQ. The CDR3 covers 17 residues. CDR3 sequence: CASSLILAGDGTDTQYF.

The chain carries TRBV20-1 and TRBJ1-5. The CDR3 consists of 13 residues. In germline, CDR1 is DFQATT, CDR2 SNEGSKA (reference sequence). CDR3 loop: CSARDSLNQPQHF.

The rearrangement links TRBV4-3 to TRBJ2-5; no DNA is available, so the TRBD2 call from TCRdb remains unchecked. This CDR3 has 14 residues. The germline V gene encodes CDR1 LGHNA and CDR2 YSLEER. CDR3 loop: CASSQAGTRGTQYF.

The genes are TRBV4-3 and TRBJ1-1. The length of the CDR3 is 15 residues. CDR1 is LGHNA and CDR2 is YSLEER in the germline V gene. CDR3 protein: CASSQDPRGSREAFF.

The chain couples TRBV6-5 to TRBJ1-1; with no DNA, the TCRdb D assignment of TRBD1 cannot be verified. Per the germline V gene, CDR1 is MNHEY and CDR2 is SVGAGI. The CDR3 contains 13 residues. This CDR3 reads CASSYTGQSEAFF.

V is TRBV7-3 and J is TRBJ2-1; absent DNA, TCRdb's TRBD1 call cannot be checked. From germline, CDR1 is SGHTA and CDR2 FQGTGA. The CDR3 is 15 amino acids. The CDR3 sequence is CASSLSGGTFNEQFF.

The V call is TRBV6-1, the J call TRBJ2-7; with no DNA, the TCRdb D assignment of TRBD1 cannot be verified. The CDR3 spans 14 residues. Germline CDR1 MNHNS, CDR2 SASEGT. The CDR3 loop reads CASTSTGGPYEQYF.

The rearrangement links TRBV7-2 to TRBJ2-3; TCRdb designates TRBD1, a call that cannot be tested without DNA. Germline lookup yields CDR1 SGHTA and CDR2 FQGNSA. The CDR3 length is 15 residues. The CDR3 here is CASSQGRTNTDTQYF.

The rearrangement links TRBV20-1 to TRBJ1-2; no DNA is available, so the TRBD1 call from TCRdb remains unchecked. Germline V gives CDR1 DFQATT, CDR2 SNEGSKA (reference sequence). CDR3 size: 13 residues. CDR3 protein: CSQTNRGIGGYTF.

The rearrangement links TRBV30 to TRBJ1-5; the D call from TCRdb, TRBD1, cannot be confirmed without DNA. The CDR3 has 15 residues. The V gene's germline CDR1 is GTSNPN and CDR2 SVGIG (reference sequence). CDR3 sequence reads: CAWSSDRSSNQPQHF.

The chain employs TRBV5-1 and TRBJ2-1; there is no DNA to check the TCRdb D call of TRBD1. The CDR3 runs to 14 residues. Germline V gene sequence: CDR1 SGHRS, CDR2 YFSETQ. CDR3 sequence: CASSPSGTYNEQFF.

The V and J genes are TRBV29-1 and TRBJ1-2; checking the TCRdb D call of TRBD1 is not possible without DNA. Germline loops: CDR1 SQVTM, CDR2 ANQGSEA. The CDR3 consists of 13 residues. CDR3 residues: CSVPKTGYGGYTF.

The rearrangement links TRBV29-1 to TRBJ2-7; TCRdb lists TRBD2, though no DNA is available to test this call. From germline, CDR1 is SQVTM and CDR2 ANQGSEA. CDR3 size: 15 residues. CDR3 amino acids: CSVEHLGASLGEQYF.

The V call is TRBV10-2, the J call TRBJ1-2. The CDR3 has 16 amino acids. Germline V gives CDR1 WSHSY, CDR2 SAAADI. The CDR3 sequence is CASSEPSGGGNYGYTF.

The V call is TRBV29-1, the J call TRBJ2-5; TCRdb's D call of TRBD2 is untestable without DNA. Germline V gene lookup returns CDR1 SQVTM and CDR2 ANQGSEA. CDR3 length: 13 residues. This CDR3 is CSVATSGEETQYF.

The gene calls are TRBV9 and TRBJ2-3; TCRdb's D call of TRBD1 is untestable without DNA. The CDR3 loop spans 16 amino acids. Germline V gene sequence: CDR1 SGDLS, CDR2 YYNGEE. This chain's CDR3 is CASSLRDRGFTDTQYF.

This chain links TRBV28 with TRBJ2-1; TCRdb designates TRBD2, a call that cannot be tested without DNA. CDR1 and CDR2 from the germline V gene are MDHEN and SYDVKM. The CDR3 loop spans 15 amino acids. The CDR3 protein is CASSFLAGGPREQFF.